The T cell receptor (beta chain) described here comes from a study of CD8 T cells in ankylosing spondylitis. Of note for this clonotype: Its antigen is undetermined.

Points from the study as a whole: Reportedly, significant enrichment of disease-linked clones occurred in matched ankylosing spondylitis synovial fluid. Disease-linked clones had a CD8+ phenotype and relatively low frequency in peripheral blood. Characteristic, it appeared, of ankylosing spondylitis blood was a TCR beta motif of eight or nine highly homologous variants. Earlier literature documents some of the motif variants in reactive arthritis synovial fluid and blood.

The ends were cut back, 2 bases at V and 4 bases at J, with 8 bases in the middle. Germline V gene lookup returns CDR1 DFQATT and CDR2 SNEGSKA (reference sequence). CDR3 length: 13 residues. The TCR beta libraries were generated through quantitative 5'-RACE incorporating molecular barcodes. Via MiXCR, TCRdb re-called the 5' RACE reads, giving one row per CDR3 protein. The sample yields hundreds of thousands of distinct CDR3 sequences, about 13% seen once. Sequenced material: blood, either unsorted or a sorted T cell fraction (not recorded which). V usage is TRBV20-1 and J usage is TRBJ2-2; unclear D gene. The clonotype comes from a male donor with ankylosing spondylitis. CDR3 loop: CSARLTSTGELFF. DNA of the CDR3: TGCAGTGCTAGATTGACTTCCACCGGGGAGCTGTTTTTT.